The 14 T cell receptor beta chains listed next were all sequenced from one sample in a study of early T cells in non-severe SARS-CoV-2 infection. TCRdb redid the calling of the 5' RACE reads with MiXCR, one entry per CDR3 protein. The sample comprises 60,000 to 70,000 distinct CDR3 sequences, less than 9.5% of which are singletons, and more than 2.5% rests with the top ten. The source material was whole blood. Receptors were obtained from an adult who was a healthcare worker with PCR-confirmed SARS-CoV-2 infection or an uninfected control (not recorded which).

This chain links TRBV5-6 with TRBJ2-7; a weak D match, TRBD1 (7 bases). The CDR3 length is 13 residues. Germline CDR1 SGHDT, CDR2 YYEEEE. V lost 3 bases to trimming and J lost 4 bases, with 11 bases between them. The CDR3 DNA reads as TGTGCCAGCAGCTCGACAGGGAGGTACGAGCAGTACTTC. Its protein product is CASSSTGRYEQYF.

This clonotype was detected a few times. This chain joins TRBV7-2 and TRBJ2-5, with TRBD2 as a possible D gene (5 bases). The CDR3 totals 14 residues. Per germline, CDR1 SGHTA and CDR2 FQGNSA. The V gene lost 2 bases and the J gene lost 1 base, with 8 bases spanning the gap. The CDR3 loop is CASSLTAGQETQYF. The CDR3 nucleotides read TGTGCCAGCAGCTTAACCGCGGGCCAAGAGACCCAGTACTTC.

There are a few counts of this clonotype. The chain couples TRBV10-3 to TRBJ1-1; the match to TRBD1 covers 10 bases. Trimming took 6 bases from V and 3 from J; bases not matched to a gene: 1. The V gene's germline CDR1 is ENHRY and CDR2 SYGVKD. This CDR3 has 13 amino acids. The CDR3 here is CAIRGTGDTEAFF. The CDR3 DNA sequence: TGTGCCATCAGGGGGACAGGGGACACTGAAGCTTTCTTT.

The chain joins TRBV28 to TRBJ1-3; tentative D call: TRBD1 (5 bases). Germline assignment: CDR1 MDHEN and CDR2 SYDVKM. This CDR3 has 14 residues. Trimming shortened V by 2 bases and J by 5 bases, and 10 bases separated the two germline ends. CDR3 bases: TGTGCCAGCAGTTTAGGGCAGGGAAGAAACACCATATATTTT. Residues: CASSLGQGRNTIYF.

The chain couples TRBV7-9 to TRBJ1-1; D may be TRBD1 (6 bases). Trimming took off 5 bases at V and 8 bases at J, with 18 bases between the two ends. Looked up from germline, CDR1 is SEHNR and CDR2 is FQNEAQ (reference sequence). There are 14 residues in the CDR3. The CDR3 spells CASSLLTGASEAFF. The DNA for the CDR3 is TGTGCCAGCAGCCTCCTGACAGGAGCCTCCGAAGCTTTCTTT.

This clonotype showed up many times. This sequence joins TRBV20-1 and TRBJ2-7; 13 bases map to TRBD2. This CDR3 spans 16 amino acids. V was pared by 4 bases and J by 5 bases, with 11 bases of the junction left unmatched. Germline-derived CDR1 and CDR2 are DFQATT and SNEGSKA (reference sequence). CDR3 region: CSAISRTSGSRDEQYF. In DNA, the CDR3 is TGCAGTGCTATTTCCCGGACTAGCGGGAGTCGCGACGAGCAGTACTTC.

The chain recombines TRBV6-5 with TRBJ1-4, with D hard to call. Between the trimmed V and J ends, which lost 6 bases and 7 bases, there was a span of 18 bases. This CDR3 spans 15 amino acids. Germline CDR1 and CDR2: MNHEY and SVGAGI. CDR3 coding DNA: TGTGCCAGCAGCAGCCCCGGTTTAATAGGTGAAAAACTGTTTTTT. This codes for CASSSPGLIGEKLFF.

The chain couples TRBV5-6 to TRBJ2-5, with a tentative D call TRBD2 (6 bases). The germline V gene has CDR1 SGHDT and CDR2 YYEEEE. V lost 4 bases to trimming and J lost 2 bases, with 12 bases between them. This CDR3 comprises 14 residues. CDR3 bases: TGTGCCAGCAGCCCGCCCGGGGGTCAAGAGACCCAGTACTTC. Its protein is CASSPPGGQETQYF.

The table lists this clonotype with many counts. The gene calls are TRBV7-2 and TRBJ1-5; D gene ambiguous. The germline V and J ends were trimmed by 0 bases and 2 bases, with 14 bases remaining between them. The germline gives CDR1 SGHTA, CDR2 FQGNSA. CDR3 length: 17 amino acids. Here the CDR3 reads CASSLAVSVVGNQPQHF. Written as DNA, the CDR3 is TGTGCCAGCAGCTTAGCTGTGTCGGTGGTTGGCAATCAGCCCCAGCATTTT.

The rearrangement joins TRBV27 to TRBJ2-6; no clear D. The V gene's germline CDR1 is MNHEY and CDR2 SMNVEV (reference sequence). V lost 1 base to trimming and J lost 2 bases, with 6 bases between them. The CDR3 contains 15 residues. CDR3 DNA: TGTGCCAGCAGTTTATTAGGGCCTGGGGCCAACGTCCTGACTTTC. Translating it yields CASSLLGPGANVLTF.

In this sample, this clonotype turned up a few times. The chain uses TRBV2 and TRBJ1-1; D ambiguous. The CDR3 contains 12 residues. Germline CDR1 is SNHLY and CDR2 is FYNNEI. Deletions cut 1 base from V and 5 bases from J, with 5 bases between. CDR3 region: CASSEVETEAFF. The CDR3 region has the DNA TGTGCCAGCAGTGAAGTAGAGACTGAAGCTTTCTTT.

This clonotype was found a few times. This chain uses TRBV24-1 with TRBJ2-1, with TRBD1 matching over 9 bases. V was clipped by 4 bases and J by 0 bases; unmatched bases: 12. The V gene's germline CDR1 is KGHDR and CDR2 SFDVKD. The CDR3 spans 19 residues. The CDR3 region is CATSDPAGTGSNSYNEQFF. CDR3 nucleotides: TGTGCCACCAGTGACCCAGCCGGGACAGGGAGTAACTCCTACAATGAGCAGTTCTTC.

The V and J genes are TRBV20-1 and TRBJ2-2; 10 positions agree with TRBD2. The CDR3 sequence is 15 residues long. The germline V gene has CDR1 DFQATT and CDR2 SNEGSKA (reference sequence). J gave up 6 bases and V 3 bases, and 7 bases lay outside the gene matches. The CDR3 nucleotides read TGCAGTGCTAGCCTTAGACTAGCGGGTCCCGGGGAGCTGTTTTTT. Its translation is CSASLRLAGPGELFF.

This clonotype was picked up many times. This chain joins TRBV7-9 and TRBJ2-3, with 10 bases identical to TRBD2. Germline CDR1 is SEHNR and CDR2 is FQNEAQ (reference sequence). The CDR3 is 17 residues long. V shed 6 bases, J shed 0 bases, and the junction held 9 bases outside the gene matches. CDR3 DNA: TGTGCCAGCAGGAGAACACCGACTAGCGGGAGCACAGATACGCAGTATTTT. It is translated as CASRRTPTSGSTDTQYF.